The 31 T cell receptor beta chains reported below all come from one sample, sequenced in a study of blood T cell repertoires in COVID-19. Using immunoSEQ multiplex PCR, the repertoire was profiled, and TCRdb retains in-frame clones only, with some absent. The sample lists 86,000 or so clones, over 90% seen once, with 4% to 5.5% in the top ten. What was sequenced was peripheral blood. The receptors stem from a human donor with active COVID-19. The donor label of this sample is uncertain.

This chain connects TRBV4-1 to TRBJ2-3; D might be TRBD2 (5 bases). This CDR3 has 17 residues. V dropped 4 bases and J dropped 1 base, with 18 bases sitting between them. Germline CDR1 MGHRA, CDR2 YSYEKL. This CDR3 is CASSLNGILGGTDTQYF. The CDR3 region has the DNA TGCGCCAGCAGCCTGAACGGGATCCTTGGGGGCACAGATACGCAGTATTTT.

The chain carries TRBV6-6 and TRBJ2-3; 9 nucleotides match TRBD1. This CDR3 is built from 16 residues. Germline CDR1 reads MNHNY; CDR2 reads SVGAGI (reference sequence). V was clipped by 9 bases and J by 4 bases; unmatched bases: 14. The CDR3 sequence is CASSDLTGGWPDTQYF. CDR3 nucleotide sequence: TGTGCCAGTAGCGATTTGACAGGGGGTTGGCCAGATACGCAGTATTTT.

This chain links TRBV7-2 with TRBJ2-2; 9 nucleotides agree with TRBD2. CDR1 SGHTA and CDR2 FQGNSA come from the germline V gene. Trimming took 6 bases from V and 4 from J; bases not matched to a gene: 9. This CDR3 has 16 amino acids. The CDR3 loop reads CASSPQAGGGTGELFF. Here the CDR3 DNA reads TGTGCCAGCAGTCCTCAAGCGGGGGGAGGCACCGGGGAGCTGTTTTTT.

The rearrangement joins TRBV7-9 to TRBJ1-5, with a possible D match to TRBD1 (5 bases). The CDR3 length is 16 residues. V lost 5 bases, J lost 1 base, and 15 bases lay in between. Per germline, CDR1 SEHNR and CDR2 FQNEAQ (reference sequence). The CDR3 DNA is TGTGCCAGCAGCCTCTCCGGGGCGGGGAGCAATCAGCCCCAGCATTTT. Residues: CASSLSGAGSNQPQHF.

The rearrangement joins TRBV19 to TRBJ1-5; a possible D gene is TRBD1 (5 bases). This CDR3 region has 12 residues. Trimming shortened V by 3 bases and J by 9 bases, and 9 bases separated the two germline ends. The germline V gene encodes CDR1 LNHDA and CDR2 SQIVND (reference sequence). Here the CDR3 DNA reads TGTGCCAGTAGTATCTCAGGGCCGCCCCAGCATTTT. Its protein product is CASSISGPPQHF. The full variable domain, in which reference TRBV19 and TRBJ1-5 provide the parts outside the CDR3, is DGGITQSPKYLFRKEGQNVTLSCEQNLNHDAMYWYRQDPGQGLRLIYYSQIVNDFQKGDIAEGYSVSREKKESFPLTVTSAQKNPTAFYLCASSISGPPQHFGDGTRLSIL.

The CDR3 sequence is CARQTSGGEVDNEQFF. The CDR3 region has the DNA TGCGCCAGGCAGACTAGCGGGGGGGAAGTCGACAATGAGCAGTTCTTC. The rearrangement uses TRBV5-1 and TRBJ2-1; 14 bases are shared with TRBD2. Per the germline V gene, CDR1 is SGHRS and CDR2 is YFSETQ. The CDR3 is 16 amino acids. The ends lost 8 bases at V and 5 bases at J; junction bases unmatched: 9.

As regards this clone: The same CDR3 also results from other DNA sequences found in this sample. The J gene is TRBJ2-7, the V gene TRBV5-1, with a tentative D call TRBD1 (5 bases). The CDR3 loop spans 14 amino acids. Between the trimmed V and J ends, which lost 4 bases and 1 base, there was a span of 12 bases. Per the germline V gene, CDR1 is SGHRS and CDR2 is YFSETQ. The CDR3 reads CASSTQDGSYEQYF. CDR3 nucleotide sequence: TGCGCCAGCAGCACACAGGACGGTTCCTACGAGCAGTACTTC.

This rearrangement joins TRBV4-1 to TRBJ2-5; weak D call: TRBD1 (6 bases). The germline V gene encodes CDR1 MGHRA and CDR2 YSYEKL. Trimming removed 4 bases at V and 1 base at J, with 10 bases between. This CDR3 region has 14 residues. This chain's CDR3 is CASSRYRAQETQYF. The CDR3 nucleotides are TGCGCCAGCAGCCGCTACAGGGCCCAAGAGACCCAGTACTTC.

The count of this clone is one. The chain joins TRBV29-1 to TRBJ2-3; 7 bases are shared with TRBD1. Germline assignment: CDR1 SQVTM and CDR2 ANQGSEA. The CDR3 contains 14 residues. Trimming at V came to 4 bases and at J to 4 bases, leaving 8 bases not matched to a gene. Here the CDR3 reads CSVGSLQGADTQYF. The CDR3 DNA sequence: TGCAGCGTTGGTTCCTTGCAGGGGGCAGATACGCAGTATTTT.

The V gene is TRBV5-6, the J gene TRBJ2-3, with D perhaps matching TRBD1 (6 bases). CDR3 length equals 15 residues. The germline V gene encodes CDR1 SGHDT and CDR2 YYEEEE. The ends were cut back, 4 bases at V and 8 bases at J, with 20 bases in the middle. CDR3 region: CASSQTGPAVGTQYF. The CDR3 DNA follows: TGTGCCAGCAGCCAAACAGGGCCCGCGGTGGGTACGCAGTATTTT.

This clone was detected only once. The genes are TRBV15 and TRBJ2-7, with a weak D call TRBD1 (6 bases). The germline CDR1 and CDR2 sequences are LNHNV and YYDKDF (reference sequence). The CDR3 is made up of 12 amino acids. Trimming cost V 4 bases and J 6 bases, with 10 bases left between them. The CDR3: CATSIDRSEQYF. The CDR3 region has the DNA TGTGCCACCAGCATCGACAGGAGCGAGCAGTACTTC. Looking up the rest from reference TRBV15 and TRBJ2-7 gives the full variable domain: DAMVIQNPRYQVTQFGKPVTLSCSQTLNHNVMYWYQQKSSQAPKLLFHYYDKDFNNEADTPDNFQSRRPNTSFCFLDIRSPGLGDTAMYLCATSIDRSEQYFGPGTRLTVT.

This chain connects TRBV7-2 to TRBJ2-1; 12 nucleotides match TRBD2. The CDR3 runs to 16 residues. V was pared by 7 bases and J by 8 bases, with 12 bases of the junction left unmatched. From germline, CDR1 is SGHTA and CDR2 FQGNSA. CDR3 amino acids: CASTPLLAGGSDEQFF. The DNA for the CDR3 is TGTGCCAGCACCCCTTTACTAGCGGGGGGCTCGGATGAGCAGTTCTTC.

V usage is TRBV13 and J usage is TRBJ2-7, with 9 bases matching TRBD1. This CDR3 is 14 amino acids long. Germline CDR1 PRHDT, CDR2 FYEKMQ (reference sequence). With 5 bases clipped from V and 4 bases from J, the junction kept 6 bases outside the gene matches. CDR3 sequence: CASSRRDRVYEQYF. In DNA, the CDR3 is TGTGCCAGCAGCCGCCGGGACAGGGTATACGAGCAGTACTTC.

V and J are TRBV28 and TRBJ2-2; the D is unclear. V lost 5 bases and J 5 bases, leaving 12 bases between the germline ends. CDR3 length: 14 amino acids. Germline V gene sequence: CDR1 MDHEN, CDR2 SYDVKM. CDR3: CASSLGYRTGELFF. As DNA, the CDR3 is TGTGCCAGCAGTCTCGGGTACCGGACCGGGGAGCTGTTTTTT.

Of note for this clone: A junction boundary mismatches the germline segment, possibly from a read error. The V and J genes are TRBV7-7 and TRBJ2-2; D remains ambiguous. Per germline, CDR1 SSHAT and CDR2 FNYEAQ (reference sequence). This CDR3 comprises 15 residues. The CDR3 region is CASSLAGLDTGELFF. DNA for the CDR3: TGTGCTAGCAGCTTGGCAGGATTGGACACCGGGGAGCTGTTTTTT.

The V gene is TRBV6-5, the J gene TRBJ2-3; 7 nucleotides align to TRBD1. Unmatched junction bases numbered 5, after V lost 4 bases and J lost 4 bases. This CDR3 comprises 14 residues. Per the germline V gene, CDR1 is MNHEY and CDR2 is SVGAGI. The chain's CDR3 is CASSSGQEADTQYF. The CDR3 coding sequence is TGTGCCAGCAGTTCCGGACAGGAAGCAGATACGCAGTATTTT.

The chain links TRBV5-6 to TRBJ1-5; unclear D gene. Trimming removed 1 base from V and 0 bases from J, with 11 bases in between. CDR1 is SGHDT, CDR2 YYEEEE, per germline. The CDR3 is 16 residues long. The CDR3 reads CASSLLTDPSNQPQHF. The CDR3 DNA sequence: TGTGCCAGCAGCTTGCTAACAGACCCTAGCAATCAGCCCCAGCATTTT.

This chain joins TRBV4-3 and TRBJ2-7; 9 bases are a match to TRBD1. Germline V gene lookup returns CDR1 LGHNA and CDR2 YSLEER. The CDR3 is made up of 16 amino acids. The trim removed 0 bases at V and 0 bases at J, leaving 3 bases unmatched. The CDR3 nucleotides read TGCGCCAGCAGCCAAGATTTGGGACAGGGCTCCTACGAGCAGTACTTC. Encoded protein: CASSQDLGQGSYEQYF.

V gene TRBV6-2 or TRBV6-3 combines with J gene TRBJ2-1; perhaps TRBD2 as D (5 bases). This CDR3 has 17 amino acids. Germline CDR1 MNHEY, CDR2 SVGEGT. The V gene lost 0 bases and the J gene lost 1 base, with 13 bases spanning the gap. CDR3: CASSYSSGRFSYNEQFF. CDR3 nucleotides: TGTGCCAGCAGTTACTCGAGCGGCAGGTTTTCCTACAATGAGCAGTTCTTC.

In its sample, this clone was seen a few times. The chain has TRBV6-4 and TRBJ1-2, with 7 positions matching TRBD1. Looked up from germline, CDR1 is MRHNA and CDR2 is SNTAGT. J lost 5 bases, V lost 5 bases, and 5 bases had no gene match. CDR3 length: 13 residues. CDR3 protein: CASSPDRAYGYTF. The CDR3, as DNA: TGTGCCAGCAGTCCCGACAGGGCATATGGCTACACCTTC.

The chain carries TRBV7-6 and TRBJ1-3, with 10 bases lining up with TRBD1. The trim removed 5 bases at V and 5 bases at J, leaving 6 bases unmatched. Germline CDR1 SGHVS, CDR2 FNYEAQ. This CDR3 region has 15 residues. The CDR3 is CASSQGQGGRNTIYF. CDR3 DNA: TGTGCCAGCAGCCAAGGACAGGGGGGTAGAAACACCATATATTTT. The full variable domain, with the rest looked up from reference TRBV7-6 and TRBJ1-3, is GAGVSQSPRYKVTKRGQDVALRCDPISGHVSLYWYRQALGQGPEFLTYFNYEAQQDKSGLPNDRFSAERPEGSISTLTIQRTEQRDSAMYRCASSQGQGGRNTIYFGEGSWLTVV.

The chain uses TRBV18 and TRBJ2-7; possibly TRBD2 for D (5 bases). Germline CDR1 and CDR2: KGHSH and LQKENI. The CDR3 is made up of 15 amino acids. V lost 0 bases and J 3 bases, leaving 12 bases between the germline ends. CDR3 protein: CASSPPIWEIYEQYF. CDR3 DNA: TGTGCCAGCTCACCACCGATCTGGGAGATCTACGAGCAGTACTTC.

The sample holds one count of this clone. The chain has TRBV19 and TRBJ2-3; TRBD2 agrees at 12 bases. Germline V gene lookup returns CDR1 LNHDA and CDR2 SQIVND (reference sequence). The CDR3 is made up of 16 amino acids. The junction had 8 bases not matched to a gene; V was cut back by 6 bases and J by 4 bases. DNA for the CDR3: TGTGCCAGTAGAAGGGAGACTAGCGGGGGCCCAGATACGCAGTATTTT. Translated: CASRRETSGGPDTQYF.

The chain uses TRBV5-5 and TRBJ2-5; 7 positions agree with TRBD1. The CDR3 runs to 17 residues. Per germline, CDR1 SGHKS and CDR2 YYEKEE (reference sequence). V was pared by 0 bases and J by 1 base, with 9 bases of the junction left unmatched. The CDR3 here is CASSLELGTDGQETQYF. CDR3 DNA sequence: TGTGCCAGCAGCTTGGAACTAGGGACAGACGGCCAAGAGACCCAGTACTTC.

The CDR3 DNA sequence: TGTGCCAGCAGTGATCTGGGAGGGTACGGTTCCTACAATGAGCAGTTCTTC. Protein sequence: CASSDLGGYGSYNEQFF. V usage is TRBV2 and J usage is TRBJ2-1, with 7 bases fitting TRBD2. The CDR3 spans 17 residues. V shed 3 bases and J 1 base; nucleotides not matched to a gene: 9. In germline, CDR1 is SNHLY, CDR2 FYNNEI.

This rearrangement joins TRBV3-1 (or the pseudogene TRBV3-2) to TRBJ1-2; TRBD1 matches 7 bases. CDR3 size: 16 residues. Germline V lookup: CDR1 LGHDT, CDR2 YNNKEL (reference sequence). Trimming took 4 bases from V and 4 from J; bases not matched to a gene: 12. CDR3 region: CASSPQIGGGGYGYTF. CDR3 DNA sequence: TGTGCCAGCAGCCCCCAGATCGGAGGGGGCGGCTATGGCTACACCTTC.

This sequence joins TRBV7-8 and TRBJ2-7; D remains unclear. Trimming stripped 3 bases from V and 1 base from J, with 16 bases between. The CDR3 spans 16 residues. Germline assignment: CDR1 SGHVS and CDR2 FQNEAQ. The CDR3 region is CASSFTDPLRSYEQYF. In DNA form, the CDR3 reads TGTGCCAGCAGCTTTACAGACCCCCTTCGTTCCTACGAGCAGTACTTC.

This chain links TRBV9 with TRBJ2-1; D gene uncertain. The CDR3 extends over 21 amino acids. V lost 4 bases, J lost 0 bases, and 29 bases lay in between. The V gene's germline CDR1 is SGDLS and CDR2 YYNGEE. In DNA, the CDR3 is TGTGCCAGCAGCCTGCGACTGAGCAAAACCCTCCCCGAGCGCTCCTACAATGAGCAGTTCTTC. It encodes CASSLRLSKTLPERSYNEQFF. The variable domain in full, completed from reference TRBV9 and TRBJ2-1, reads DSGVTQTPKHLITATGQRVTLRCSPRSGDLSVYWYQQSLDQGLQFLIQYYNGEERAKGNILERFSAQQFPDLHSELNLSSLELGDSALYFCASSLRLSKTLPERSYNEQFFGPGTRLTVL.

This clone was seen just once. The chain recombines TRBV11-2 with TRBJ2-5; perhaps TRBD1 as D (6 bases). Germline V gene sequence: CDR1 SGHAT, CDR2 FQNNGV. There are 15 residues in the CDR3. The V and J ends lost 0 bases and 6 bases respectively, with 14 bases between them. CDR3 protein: CASSLDQGSIQTQYF. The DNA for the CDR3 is TGTGCCAGCAGCTTAGATCAGGGGTCGATACAGACCCAGTACTTC.

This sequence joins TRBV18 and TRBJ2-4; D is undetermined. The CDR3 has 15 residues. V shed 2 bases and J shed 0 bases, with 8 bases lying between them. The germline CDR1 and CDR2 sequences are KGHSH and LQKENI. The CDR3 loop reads CASSPGLLAKNIQYF. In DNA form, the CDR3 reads TGTGCCAGCTCACCAGGGCTCCTAGCCAAAAACATTCAGTACTTC.

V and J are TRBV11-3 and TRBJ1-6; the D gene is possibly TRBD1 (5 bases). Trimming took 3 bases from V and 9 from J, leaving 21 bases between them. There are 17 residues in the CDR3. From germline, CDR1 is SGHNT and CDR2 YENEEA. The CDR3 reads CASSFRPVGHQTSPLHF. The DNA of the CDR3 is TGTGCCAGCAGCTTCCGCCCGGTGGGGCATCAGACTTCACCCCTCCACTTT.